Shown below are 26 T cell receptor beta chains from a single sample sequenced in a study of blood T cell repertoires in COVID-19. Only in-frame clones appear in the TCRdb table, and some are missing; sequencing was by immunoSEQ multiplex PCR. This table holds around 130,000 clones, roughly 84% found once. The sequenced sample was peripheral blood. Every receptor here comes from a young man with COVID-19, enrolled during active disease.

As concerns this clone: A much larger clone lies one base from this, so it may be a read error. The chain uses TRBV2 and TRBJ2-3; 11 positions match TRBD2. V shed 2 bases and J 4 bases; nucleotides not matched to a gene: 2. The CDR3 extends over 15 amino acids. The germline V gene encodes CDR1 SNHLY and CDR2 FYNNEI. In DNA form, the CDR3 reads TGTGCCAGCAGTGAAACTAGCGGGAGCCCAGATACGCAGTATTTT. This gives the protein CASSETSGSPDTQYF.

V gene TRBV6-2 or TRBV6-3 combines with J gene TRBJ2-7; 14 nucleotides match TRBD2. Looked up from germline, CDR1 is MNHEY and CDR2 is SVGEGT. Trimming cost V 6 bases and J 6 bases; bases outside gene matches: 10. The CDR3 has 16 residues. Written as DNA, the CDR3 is TGTGCCAGCAGCGACCAGACTAGCGGGAGGGGGCGCGAGCAGTACTTC. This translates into CASSDQTSGRGREQYF.

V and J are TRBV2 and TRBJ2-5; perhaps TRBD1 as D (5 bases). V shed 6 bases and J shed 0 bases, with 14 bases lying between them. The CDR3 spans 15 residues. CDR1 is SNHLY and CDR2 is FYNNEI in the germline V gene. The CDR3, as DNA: TGTGCCAGCAGCCAGACAGACTTGAACCAAGAGACCCAGTACTTC. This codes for CASSQTDLNQETQYF. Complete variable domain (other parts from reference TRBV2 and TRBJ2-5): EPEVTQTPSHQVTQMGQEVILRCVPISNHLYFYWYRQILGQKVEFLVSFYNNEISEKSEIFDDQFSVERPDGSNFTLKIRSTKLEDSAMYFCASSQTDLNQETQYFGPGTRLLVL.

For the CDR3, the DNA is TGCGCCAGCAGCCCAGGGACAGGGCAAACAGATACGCAGTATTTT. Translating gives CASSPGTGQTDTQYF. The rearrangement uses TRBV5-1 and TRBJ2-3, with 9 nucleotides matching TRBD1. The V gene end was trimmed by 4 bases and the J gene end by 3 bases; junction bases not matched to a gene: 6. CDR3 length: 15 amino acids. Germline loops: CDR1 SGHRS, CDR2 YFSETQ.

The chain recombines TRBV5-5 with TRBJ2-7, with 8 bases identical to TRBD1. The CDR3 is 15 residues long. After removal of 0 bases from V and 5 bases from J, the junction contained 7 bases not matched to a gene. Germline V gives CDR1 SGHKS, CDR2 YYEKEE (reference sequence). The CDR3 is CASSLVSGGADEQYF. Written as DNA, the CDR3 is TGTGCCAGCAGCTTGGTGTCAGGGGGCGCGGACGAGCAGTACTTC.

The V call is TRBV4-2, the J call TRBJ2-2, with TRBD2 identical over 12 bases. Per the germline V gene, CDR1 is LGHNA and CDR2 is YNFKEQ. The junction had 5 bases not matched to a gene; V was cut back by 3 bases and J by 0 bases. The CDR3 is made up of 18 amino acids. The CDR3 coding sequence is TGTGCCAGCAGCCACCCAAGGACTAGCGGGACGAACACCGGGGAGCTGTTTTTT. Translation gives CASSHPRTSGTNTGELFF.

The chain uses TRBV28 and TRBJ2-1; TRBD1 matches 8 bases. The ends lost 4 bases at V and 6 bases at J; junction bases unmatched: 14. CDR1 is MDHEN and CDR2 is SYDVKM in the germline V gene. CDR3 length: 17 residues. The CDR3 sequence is CASSYRQGSGSGNEQFF. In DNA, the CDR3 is TGTGCCAGCAGTTACCGACAGGGGTCCGGGAGCGGCAATGAGCAGTTCTTC.

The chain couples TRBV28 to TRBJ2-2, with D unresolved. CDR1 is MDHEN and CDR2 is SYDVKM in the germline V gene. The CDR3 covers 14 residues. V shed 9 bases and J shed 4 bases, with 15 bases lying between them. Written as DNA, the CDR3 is TGTGCCAGAACCTCGGCGGAACGCACCGGGGAGCTGTTTTTT. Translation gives CARTSAERTGELFF.

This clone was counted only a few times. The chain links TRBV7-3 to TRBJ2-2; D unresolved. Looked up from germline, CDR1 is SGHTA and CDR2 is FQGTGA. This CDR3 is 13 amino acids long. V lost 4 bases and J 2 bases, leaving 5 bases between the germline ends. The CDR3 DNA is TGTGCCAGCAGCTCTGTAAACACCGGGGAGCTGTTTTTT. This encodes CASSSVNTGELFF.

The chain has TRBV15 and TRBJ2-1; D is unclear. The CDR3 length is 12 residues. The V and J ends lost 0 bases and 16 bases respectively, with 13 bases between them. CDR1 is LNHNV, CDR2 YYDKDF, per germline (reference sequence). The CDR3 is CATSRDKSLLFF. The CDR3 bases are TGTGCCACCAGCAGAGACAAGTCCCTACTTTTCTTC.

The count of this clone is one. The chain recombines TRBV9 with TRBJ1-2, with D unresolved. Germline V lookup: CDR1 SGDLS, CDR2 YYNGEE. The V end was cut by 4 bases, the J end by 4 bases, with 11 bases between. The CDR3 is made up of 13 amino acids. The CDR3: CASSTVTSYGYTF. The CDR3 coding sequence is TGTGCCAGCAGCACAGTGACAAGCTATGGCTACACCTTC.

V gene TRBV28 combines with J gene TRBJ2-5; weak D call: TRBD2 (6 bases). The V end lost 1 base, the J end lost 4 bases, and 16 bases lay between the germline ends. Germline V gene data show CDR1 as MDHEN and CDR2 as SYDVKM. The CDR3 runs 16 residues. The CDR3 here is CASSLSRAGRRETQYF. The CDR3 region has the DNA TGTGCCAGCAGTTTATCCCGCGCAGGGAGGCGAGAGACCCAGTACTTC.

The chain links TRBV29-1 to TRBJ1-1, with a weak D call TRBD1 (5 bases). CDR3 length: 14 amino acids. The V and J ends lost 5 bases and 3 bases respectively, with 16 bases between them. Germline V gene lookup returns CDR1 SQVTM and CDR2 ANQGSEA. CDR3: CSVNFGLQDTEAFF. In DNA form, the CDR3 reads TGCAGCGTTAATTTTGGGTTACAGGACACTGAAGCTTTCTTT.

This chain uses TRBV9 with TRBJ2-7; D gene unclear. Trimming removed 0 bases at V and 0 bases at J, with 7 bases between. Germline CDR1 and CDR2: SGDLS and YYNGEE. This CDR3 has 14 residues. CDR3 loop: CASSVDSSSYEQYF. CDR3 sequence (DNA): TGTGCCAGCAGCGTAGACTCAAGCTCCTACGAGCAGTACTTC. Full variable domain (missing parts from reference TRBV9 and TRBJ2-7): DSGVTQTPKHLITATGQRVTLRCSPRSGDLSVYWYQQSLDQGLQFLIQYYNGEERAKGNILERFSAQQFPDLHSELNLSSLELGDSALYFCASSVDSSSYEQYFGPGTRLTVT.

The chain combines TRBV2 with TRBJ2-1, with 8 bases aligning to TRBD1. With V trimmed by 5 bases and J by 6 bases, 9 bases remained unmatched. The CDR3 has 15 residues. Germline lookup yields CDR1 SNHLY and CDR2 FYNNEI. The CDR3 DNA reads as TGTGCCAGCAGTTTAACGGGACAGGAGGGCAATGAGCAGTTCTTC. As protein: CASSLTGQEGNEQFF. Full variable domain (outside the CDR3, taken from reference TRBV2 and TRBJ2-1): EPEVTQTPSHQVTQMGQEVILRCVPISNHLYFYWYRQILGQKVEFLVSFYNNEISEKSEIFDDQFSVERPDGSNFTLKIRSTKLEDSAMYFCASSLTGQEGNEQFFGPGTRLTVL.

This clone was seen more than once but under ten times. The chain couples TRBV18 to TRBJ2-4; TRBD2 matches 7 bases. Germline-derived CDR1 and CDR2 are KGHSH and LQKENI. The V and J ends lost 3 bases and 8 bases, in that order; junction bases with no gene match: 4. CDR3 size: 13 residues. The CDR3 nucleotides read TGTGCCAGCTCACCGACCCGGGGGGACATTCAGTACTTC. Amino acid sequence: CASSPTRGDIQYF.

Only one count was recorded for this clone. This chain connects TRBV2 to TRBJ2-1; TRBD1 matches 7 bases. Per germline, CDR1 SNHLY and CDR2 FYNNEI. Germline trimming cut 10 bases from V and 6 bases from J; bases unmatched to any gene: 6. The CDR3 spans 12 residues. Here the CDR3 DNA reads TGTGCCACCACAGGGGATTCCAATGAGCAGTTCTTC. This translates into CATTGDSNEQFF. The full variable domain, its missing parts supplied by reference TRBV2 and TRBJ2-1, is EPEVTQTPSHQVTQMGQEVILRCVPISNHLYFYWYRQILGQKVEFLVSFYNNEISEKSEIFDDQFSVERPDGSNFTLKIRSTKLEDSAMYFCATTGDSNEQFFGPGTRLTVL.

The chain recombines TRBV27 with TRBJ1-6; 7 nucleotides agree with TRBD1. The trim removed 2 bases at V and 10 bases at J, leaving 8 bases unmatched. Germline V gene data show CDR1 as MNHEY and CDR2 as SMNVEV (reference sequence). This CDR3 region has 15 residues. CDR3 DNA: TGTGCCAGCAGTTTAGTACGACAGGGAAGATCACCCCTCCACTTT. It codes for CASSLVRQGRSPLHF.

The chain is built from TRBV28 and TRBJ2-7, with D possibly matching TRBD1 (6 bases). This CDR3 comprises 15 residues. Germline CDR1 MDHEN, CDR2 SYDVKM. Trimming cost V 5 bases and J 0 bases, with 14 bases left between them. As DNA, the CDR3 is TGTGCCAGCAGTGGTCGGGACAAGTACTCCTACGAGCAGTACTTC. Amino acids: CASSGRDKYSYEQYF.

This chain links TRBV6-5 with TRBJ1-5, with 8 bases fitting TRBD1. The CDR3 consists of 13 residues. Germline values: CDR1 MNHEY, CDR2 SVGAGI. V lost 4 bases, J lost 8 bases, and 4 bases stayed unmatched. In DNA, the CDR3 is TGTGCCAGCAGTTCCCTGACAGGGGAGCCCCAGCATTTT. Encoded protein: CASSSLTGEPQHF.

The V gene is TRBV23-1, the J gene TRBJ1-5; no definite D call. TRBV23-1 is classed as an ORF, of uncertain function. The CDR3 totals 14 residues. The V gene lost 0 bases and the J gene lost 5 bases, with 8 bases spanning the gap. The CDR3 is CASSQSEGDQPQHF. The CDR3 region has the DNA TGCGCCAGCAGTCAATCGGAGGGCGATCAGCCCCAGCATTTT.

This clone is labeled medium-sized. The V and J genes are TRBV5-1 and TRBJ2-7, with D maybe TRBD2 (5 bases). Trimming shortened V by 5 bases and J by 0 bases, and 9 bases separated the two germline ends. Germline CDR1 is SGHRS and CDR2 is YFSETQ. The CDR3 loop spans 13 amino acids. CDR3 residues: CASSRADSYEQYF. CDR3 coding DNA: TGCGCCAGCAGTAGAGCGGACTCCTACGAGCAGTACTTC. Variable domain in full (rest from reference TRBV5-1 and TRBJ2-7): KAGVTQTPRYLIKTRGQQVTLSCSPISGHRSVSWYQQTPGQGLQFLFEYFSETQRNKGNFPGRFSGRQFSNSRSEMNVSTLELGDSALYLCASSRADSYEQYFGPGTRLTVT.

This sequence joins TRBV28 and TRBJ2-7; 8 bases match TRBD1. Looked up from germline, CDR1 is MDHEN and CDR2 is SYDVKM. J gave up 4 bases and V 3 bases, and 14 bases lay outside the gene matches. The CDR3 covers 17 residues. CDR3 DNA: TGTGCCAGCAGTTTCGTTGTCGGGACAGGAGGGGCTTACGAGCAGTACTTC. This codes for CASSFVVGTGGAYEQYF.

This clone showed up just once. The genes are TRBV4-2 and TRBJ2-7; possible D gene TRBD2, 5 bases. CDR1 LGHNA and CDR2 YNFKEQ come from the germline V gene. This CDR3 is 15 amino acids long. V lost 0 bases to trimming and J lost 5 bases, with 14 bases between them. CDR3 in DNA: TGTGCCAGCAGCCAAGATTGGGAGTTTGGAAACGAGCAGTACTTC. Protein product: CASSQDWEFGNEQYF.

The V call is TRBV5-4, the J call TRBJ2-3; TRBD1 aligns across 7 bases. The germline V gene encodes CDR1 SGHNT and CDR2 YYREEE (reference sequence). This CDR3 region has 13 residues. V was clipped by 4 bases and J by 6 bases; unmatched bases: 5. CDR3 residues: CASSLTGSDTQYF. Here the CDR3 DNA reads TGTGCCAGCAGCCTGACAGGGAGCGATACGCAGTATTTT.

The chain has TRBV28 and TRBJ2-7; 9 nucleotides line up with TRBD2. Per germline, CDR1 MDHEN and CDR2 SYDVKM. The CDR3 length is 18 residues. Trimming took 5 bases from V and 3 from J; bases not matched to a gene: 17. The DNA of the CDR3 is TGTGCCAGCAGTCTAGGAACTAGCGGGTCAGCGGGGGGCTACGAGCAGTACTTC. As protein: CASSLGTSGSAGGYEQYF.